These 9 T cell receptor beta chains originate from one sample sequenced in a study of blood T cell repertoires in COVID-19. Measured with immunoSEQ multiplex PCR; TCRdb has only the in-frame clones, and not every one. The sample shows about 360,000 clones, more than 75% of them seen only once. The sample consisted of PBMCs or T cells enriched from blood (not recorded which). Receptors were obtained from a man aged 30 to 39 who had recovered from COVID-19.

This chain uses TRBV7-9 with TRBJ2-7, with 9 positions matching TRBD1. The CDR3 runs 14 residues. V lost 5 bases, J lost 4 bases, and 6 bases stayed unmatched. In germline, CDR1 is SEHNR, CDR2 FQNEAQ (reference sequence). The CDR3 region has the DNA TGTGCCAGCAGCACGGACAGGGGACAATACGAGCAGTACTTC. Translation: CASSTDRGQYEQYF.

The chain couples TRBV10-3 to TRBJ2-7; no clear D gene. The CDR3 is made up of 13 amino acids. In germline, CDR1 is ENHRY, CDR2 SYGVKD. V gave up 6 bases and J gave up 3 bases, with 12 bases separating them. The CDR3 reads CAISSWSDYEQYF. The DNA for the CDR3 is TGTGCCATCAGCTCATGGAGTGACTACGAGCAGTACTTC.

CDR3 bases: TGTGCCTGGAGTGTGGGACACAGCTATGGCTACACCTTC. Amino acids: CAWSVGHSYGYTF. The chain recombines TRBV30 with TRBJ1-2, with a tentative D call TRBD1 (6 bases). The CDR3 runs 13 residues. The germline V and J ends were trimmed by 0 bases and 4 bases, with 9 bases remaining between them. In germline, CDR1 is GTSNPN, CDR2 SVGIG (reference sequence).

The chain uses TRBV10-2 and TRBJ2-1; TRBD1 aligns across 7 bases. J gave up 6 bases and V 7 bases, and 9 bases lay outside the gene matches. Germline CDR1 WSHSY, CDR2 SAAADI. This CDR3 region has 14 residues. This CDR3 reads CASKDRSDFNEQFF. The CDR3 nucleotides are TGCGCCAGCAAGGACAGGAGTGACTTCAATGAGCAGTTCTTC.

This chain connects TRBV6-5 to TRBJ1-5; 7 bases are shared with TRBD1. CDR3 size: 15 residues. CDR1 MNHEY and CDR2 SVGAGI come from the germline V gene. After removal of 6 bases from V and 5 bases from J, the junction contained 10 bases not matched to a gene. The CDR3 spells CASSPRQGGDQPQHF. CDR3 DNA: TGTGCCAGCAGCCCGAGACAGGGCGGGGATCAGCCCCAGCATTTT.

The rearrangement joins TRBV4-1 to TRBJ2-2; no clear D gene. Germline V gene data show CDR1 as MGHRA and CDR2 as YSYEKL. The CDR3 loop spans 14 amino acids. V lost 4 bases to trimming and J lost 6 bases, with 12 bases between them. The CDR3 DNA reads as TGCGCCAGCAGCCCCAATACTCAGGCCGGGGAGCTGTTTTTT. Residues: CASSPNTQAGELFF.

The chain has TRBV5-6 and TRBJ2-5, with 8 bases matching TRBD1. Germline loops: CDR1 SGHDT, CDR2 YYEEEE. The CDR3 length is 15 residues. J was trimmed by 0 bases and V by 4 bases; bases with no gene match: 5. The CDR3 loop reads CASSPTGADQETQYF. CDR3 bases: TGTGCCAGCAGCCCGACAGGGGCCGACCAAGAGACCCAGTACTTC. The variable domain in full, with the rest retrieved from reference TRBV5-6 and TRBJ2-5, is DAGVTQSPTHLIKTRGQQVTLRCSPKSGHDTVSWYQQALGQGPQFIFQYYEEEERQRGNFPDRFSGHQFPNYSSELNVNALLLGDSALYLCASSPTGADQETQYFGPGTRLLVL.

The rearrangement joins TRBV9 to TRBJ1-3, with D perhaps matching TRBD1 (5 bases). CDR3 length: 18 residues. Per germline, CDR1 SGDLS and CDR2 YYNGEE. The germline V and J ends were trimmed by 0 bases and 2 bases, with 18 bases remaining between them. CDR3 nucleotide sequence: TGTGCCAGCAGCGTAGGGAGGGGAGCCCAAAGGGCTGGAAACACCATATATTTT. Translation gives CASSVGRGAQRAGNTIYF.

The chain combines TRBV10-1 with TRBJ1-1; D possibly corresponds to TRBD1 (5 bases). V was shortened by 3 bases and J by 0 bases, with 11 bases between the two germline ends. Germline CDR1 is WNHNN and CDR2 is SYGVQD (reference sequence). The CDR3 is 15 residues long. CDR3 residues: CASSEGHPMNTEAFF. In DNA, the CDR3 is TGCGCCAGCAGTGAAGGACATCCCATGAACACTGAAGCTTTCTTT.